This TCR beta chain derives from a study of OX40 agonist ivuxolimab in advanced cancers. At the level of the study: Patients received ivuxolimab, an agonistic anti-OX40 (CD134) antibody. Study results and limitations: Near-lowest levels of clonal expansion characterized partial responders at 0.1-3.0 mg/kg. Averaged across samples, CD8+ T cells carried more expanded clones than CD4+ did.

Of note for this clone: Its antigen is unidentified. Its ends do not fully match the called genes, so a read error is possible.

Germline-derived CDR1 and CDR2 are SNHLY and FYNNEI. The CDR3 is made up of 12 amino acids. Blood draws occurred at baseline, cycle 4 day 1, and cycle 7 day 1. Measured with immunoSEQ multiplex PCR; TCRdb has only the in-frame clones, and not every one. The table records about 60,000 clones, around 87% of them present only once. The specimen was CD4+ or CD8+ T cells sorted from blood, collected in a trial of the OX40 agonist ivuxolimab. The rearrangement uses TRBV2 and TRBJ2-5; D not certain. This TCR derives from an adult with an advanced solid tumor such as melanoma, head and neck, liver or kidney cancer. DNA for the CDR3: TGTGCCAGCAATGAAGGTGGGGAGACCCAGTACTTC. Translated: CASNEGGETQYF.